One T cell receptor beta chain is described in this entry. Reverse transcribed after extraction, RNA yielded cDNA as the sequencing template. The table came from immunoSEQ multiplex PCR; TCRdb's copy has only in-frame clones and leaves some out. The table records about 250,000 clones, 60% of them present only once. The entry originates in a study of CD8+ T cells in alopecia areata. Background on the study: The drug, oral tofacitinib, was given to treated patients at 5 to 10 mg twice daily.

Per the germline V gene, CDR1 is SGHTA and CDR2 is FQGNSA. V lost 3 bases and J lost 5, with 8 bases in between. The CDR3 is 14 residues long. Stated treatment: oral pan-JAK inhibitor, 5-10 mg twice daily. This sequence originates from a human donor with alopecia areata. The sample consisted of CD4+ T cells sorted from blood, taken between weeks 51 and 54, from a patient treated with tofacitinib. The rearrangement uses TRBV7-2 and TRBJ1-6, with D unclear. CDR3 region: CASSFIGNNSPLHF. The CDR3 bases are TGTGCCAGCAGCTTCATAGGGAATAATTCACCCCTCCACTTT.